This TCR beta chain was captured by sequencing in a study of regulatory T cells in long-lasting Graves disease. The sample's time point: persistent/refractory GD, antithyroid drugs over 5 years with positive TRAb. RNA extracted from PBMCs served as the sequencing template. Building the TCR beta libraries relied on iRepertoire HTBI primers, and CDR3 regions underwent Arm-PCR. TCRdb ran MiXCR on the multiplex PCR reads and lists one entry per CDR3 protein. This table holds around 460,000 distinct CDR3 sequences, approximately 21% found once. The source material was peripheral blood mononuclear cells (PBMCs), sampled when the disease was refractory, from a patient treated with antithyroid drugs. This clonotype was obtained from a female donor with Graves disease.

The CDR3 DNA sequence: TGTGCCAGTACGCGCGGTAGGGGACAGGGGCCTCAGCCCCAGCATTTT. Its translation: CASTRGRGQGPQPQHF. The V gene is TRBV19, the J gene TRBJ1-5; TRBD1 agrees at 10 bases. V gave up 7 bases and J gave up 6 bases; unmatched junction bases: 12. This CDR3 is 16 amino acids long. Per germline, CDR1 LNHDA and CDR2 SQIVND (reference sequence).